The rows below give T cell receptor beta chains drawn from one sample of a study of T cells in Graves' hyperthyroidism and ophthalmopathy. TCRdb independently ran MiXCR on the multiplex PCR reads; one entry per CDR3 protein. The table includes approximately 400,000 distinct CDR3 sequences, more than 12% detected once. Sample: blood. The receptors were gathered from a woman in her 30s with Graves' ophthalmopathy. Each CDR3 is given with its conserved first and last residue. The order of the fields is clone size, J gene, D gene, V gene, CDR3 protein, CDR3 DNA. A D gene is named only where the DNA matches it firmly. The size field is filled for only some rows; it gives once, few, many or a size class.

many TRBJ2-7 TRBD1 TRBV5-1 CASSLSFGTGFYEQYF TGCGCCAGCAGCTTGAGCTTCGGGACAGGGTTCTACGAGCAGTACTTC
. TRBJ1-4 . TRBV28 CASSLGVWGAPNEKLFF TGTGCCAGCAGTTTGGGGGTTTGGGGGGCACCTAATGAAAAACTGTTTTTT
many TRBJ2-7 . TRBV27 CASSLGPQGSYEQYF TGTGCCAGCAGTTTAGGCCCGCAGGGTTCCTACGAGCAGTACTTC
many TRBJ2-3 TRBD1 TRBV20-1 CSRDRGTDTQYF TGCAGTCGGGACAGGGGTACAGATACGCAGTATTTT
few TRBJ2-7 TRBD1 TRBV20-1 CSASLPGGFAYERYF TGCAGTGCTAGTTTGCCAGGGGGCTTCGCCTACGAGCGGTACTTC
many TRBJ1-5 TRBD1 TRBV27 CASGSRGNQPQHF TGTGCCAGCGGGAGCAGGGGGAATCAGCCCCAGCATTTT
. TRBJ1-2 . TRBV7-9 CASSLAVAYGYTF TGTGCCAGCAGCTTAGCGGTCGCTTATGGCTACACCTTC
many TRBJ2-5 TRBD2 TRBV9 CASSVGTSGGGDQETQYF TGTGCCAGCAGCGTAGGGACTAGCGGGGGGGGCGACCAAGAGACCCAGTACTTC
many TRBJ2-1 . TRBV11-3 CASSFLGASTHNEQFF TGTGCCAGCAGCTTTTTGGGGGCGTCGACACACAATGAGCAGTTCTTC
many TRBJ2-3 TRBD2 TRBV4-1 CASSQTAGGADTQYF TGCGCCAGCAGCCAAACAGCGGGGGGGGCAGATACGCAGTATTTT
. TRBJ2-7 TRBD2 TRBV3-1 CASSHRSLAGGFSYEQYF TGTGCCAGCAGCCACCGCAGTCTAGCGGGGGGGTTCTCCTACGAGCAGTACTTC
. TRBJ1-2 TRBD1 TRBV12-3/TRBV12-4 CASSLAHRGGSYGYTF TGTGCCAGCAGTCTCGCCCACAGGGGTGGGAGCTATGGCTACACCTTC
many TRBJ2-5 . TRBV12-3/TRBV12-4 CASSPPVPRQEQETQYF TGTGCCAGCAGTCCCCCGGTCCCTCGGCAGGAACAAGAGACCCAGTACTTC
many TRBJ2-7 TRBD1 TRBV11-2 CASSLTQDLRGLYEQYF TGTGCCAGCAGCTTAACCCAAGACCTTAGGGGGCTCTACGAGCAGTACTTC
many TRBJ1-6 . TRBV30 CAWSALGIGNSPLHF TGTGCCTGGAGTGCCCTTGGGATTGGGAATTCACCCCTCCACTTT
many TRBJ1-6 . TRBV5-1 CASSLGGRAYNSPLHF TGCGCCAGCAGCTTGGGTGGCAGAGCCTATAATTCACCCCTCCACTTT
many TRBJ2-5 . TRBV2 CASSAGTQQETQYF TGTGCCAGCAGTGCTGGGACACAACAAGAGACCCAGTACTTC
many TRBJ1-5 TRBD1 TRBV18 CASSPPDRGQPQHF TGTGCCAGCTCACCACCGGACAGGGGACAGCCCCAGCATTTT
many TRBJ2-5 . TRBV7-2 CASSFSFSGRRAETQYF TGTGCCAGCAGCTTTTCTTTTTCGGGCAGGCGAGCAGAGACCCAGTACTTC
many TRBJ2-7 TRBD1 TRBV20-1 CSAPQDDRDYEQYF TGCAGTGCCCCACAGGATGACAGGGACTACGAGCAGTACTTC
many TRBJ1-6 . TRBV5-1 CASSPEHNSPLHF TGCGCCAGCTCCCCTGAACATAATTCACCCCTCCACTTT
many TRBJ1-4 . TRBV14 CASSQESGFGEKLFF TGTGCCAGCAGCCAAGAGTCGGGGTTCGGTGAAAAACTGTTTTTT
. TRBJ2-1 . TRBV19 CASSSGISYNEQFF TGTGCCAGTAGTAGCGGCATCTCCTACAATGAGCAGTTCTTC
. TRBJ1-6 . TRBV7-9 CASSLPQQGGSPLHF TGTGCCAGCAGCTTACCCCAACAGGGCGGTTCACCCCTCCACTTT
many TRBJ1-3 . TRBV4-1 CASSQGLSGNTIYF TGCGCCAGCAGCCAAGGGTTATCTGGAAACACCATATATTTT
many TRBJ2-7 TRBD1 TRBV7-9 CASSFYSGQGYEQYF TGTGCCAGCAGCTTCTATTCGGGACAGGGCTACGAGCAGTACTTC
many TRBJ1-5 . TRBV28 CASAENQPQHF TGTGCCAGCGCGGAGAATCAGCCCCAGCATTTT
few TRBJ2-5 TRBD1 TRBV7-2 CASSLGQGGQETQYF TGTGCCAGCAGCTTGGGACAGGGAGGGCAAGAGACCCAGTACTTC